This T cell receptor beta chain was captured by sequencing in a study of regulatory T cells in long-lasting Graves disease (dated by TCRdb to the early 2020s). In the study overall: Persistent Graves' disease was defined as antithyroid drug treatment for over 5 years with persistently positive TSH receptor autoantibodies. Persistent Graves' disease patients were compared with newly diagnosed Graves' disease patients by peripheral blood TCR sequencing and RNA sequencing. The study took place in China and was registered as a clinical trial. A total of around 35 samples underwent TCR sequencing: some 13 from persistent and approximately 20 from newly diagnosed Graves' disease patients. In the clinical cohort, patients with persistent Graves' disease had used antithyroid drugs for an average of about 9.3 years.

The library was made by multiplex PCR. The reads were generated on an Illumina HiSeq 4000. CDR3 regions were amplified by Arm-PCR with iRepertoire HTBI primers to construct TCR beta libraries. PCR products were gel purified before sequencing. Concerning the study's data processing: Gene usage analysis of CDR3 amino acid clonotypes used the 60 to 80 TRBV and more than 13 TRBJ segments found across samples. COPE and FqMerger were used to merge the filtered high-quality paired reads into contigs. BLAST was used to align contigs to IMGT TRBV, TRBD and TRBJ reference genes, and CDR3 was defined according to IMGT. Highly expanded clones were defined as clonotypes with a frequency above 0.1%. Repertoire diversity was measured by Shannon entropy, and V-J evenness by the Gini coefficient. A clonotype was considered public if more than one individual shared it. Through fastp at Q25 and MiXCR, TCRdb rebuilt clones from the public reads, retaining in-frame beta chains. Under each unique CDR3 protein, matching rows form one entry showing the most common genes and DNA. The V and J calls shown here were made by TCRdb, not taken from the authors' results. This sample holds roughly 360,000 distinct CDR3 sequences; roughly 25% were observed only once. The ten largest make up under 35% of the sample.

The paper as a whole reports these results and caveats: Lower TCR Shannon entropy and fewer highly expanded clones were observed in persistent Graves' disease patients than in newly diagnosed patients, which suggested clonal expansion. A larger number of public clonotypes was shared among persistent patients (more than 2,500) than among newly diagnosed patients (around 890). The small sample size was acknowledged by the authors as a limitation that may reduce accuracy. Because the primary lesion, thyroid tissue, could not be accessed, the study looked at peripheral blood alone. Only the TCR beta chain was sequenced and analyzed.

Sample time point, as interpreted from the label and publication: persistent/refractory GD, antithyroid drugs over 5 years with positive TRAb. For both TCR sequencing and RNA sequencing, RNA was extracted from PBMCs using TRIzol. Graves' disease was diagnosed according to American Thyroid Association guidelines. Patients were recruited from an endocrinology department in Xi'an, China. Each patient gave approximately 9 milliliters of peripheral blood, collected in an EDTA anticoagulant tube. PBMCs were isolated by Ficoll Paque Plus density gradient separation without further T cell sorting. An Agilent 2100 Bioanalyzer and agarose gel were used to check RNA quality, and a NanoDrop 2000 was used to measure RNA concentration. The table lists this clonotype with many counts. What this receptor recognizes is not known. No qualities accompany the bases; no much larger clone lies one base away. This TCR came from a woman aged 40 to 50 with Graves disease. Donor details come from another sample of the same person, matched by shared clones. The source material was peripheral blood mononuclear cells (PBMCs), sampled when the disease was refractory, from a patient treated with antithyroid drugs.

The DNA is as follows: TGTGCCAGCGCAGGGGCTTACTTTAACACCGGGGAGCTGTTTTTT. It translates to CASAGAYFNTGELFF. The sequence links TRBV2 to TRBJ2-2, with TRBD1 perhaps the D gene, on 6 matching bases. The CDR3 covers 15 residues, taking in both the cysteine and the phenylalanine. Only the CDR3 portion is preserved as DNA: 45 bases, with reading frame beginning at the first base. CDR1 and CDR2 are drawn from the germline V gene: SNHLY, FYNNEI. V loses 8 bases of germline sequence and J loses 2 bases, and the interval between the two ends is 15 bases. The reference TRBV2 and TRBJ2-2 proteins fill in what lies around the CDR3, so the full variable domain reads EPEVTQTPSHQVTQMGQEVILRCVPISNHLYFYWYRQILGQKVEFLVSFYNNEISEKSEIFDDQFSVERPDGSNFTLKIRSTKLEDSAMYFCASAGAYFNTGELFFGEGSRLTVL.